One sample yielded the 2 T cell receptor beta chains listed below, sequenced in a study of response to subunit inactivated influenza vaccine. TCRdb processed the RT-PCR reads anew with MiXCR; each CDR3 protein has one entry. The sample shows 500,000 to 550,000 distinct CDR3 sequences, less than 7.5% of them seen only once. The sequences come from PBMCs from blood, collected around 25 months after vaccination. These receptors all stem from a man aged 45-69 years who received an inactivated influenza vaccine.

This chain joins TRBV2 and TRBJ1-6; no clear D. This CDR3 region has 13 residues. V shed 2 bases and J shed 9 bases, with 8 bases lying between them. The germline V gene has CDR1 SNHLY and CDR2 FYNNEI. This CDR3 reads CASSERLGSPLHF. The CDR3 nucleotides are TGTGCCAGCAGTGAACGGTTGGGTTCACCCCTCCACTTT.

This clonotype was found a few times. The V call is TRBV3-2, the J call TRBJ1-1; the table names TRBD1, a call not compared with the DNA. TRBV3-2 is a recognized pseudogene. The CDR3 loop spans 13 amino acids. CDR3 protein: CASARGGIAEAFF. CDR3 coding DNA: TGTGCCAGCGCACGAGGGGGAATCGCTGAAGCTTTCTTT.